The sequence of this T cell receptor beta chain was determined in a study of blood T cell repertoires in COVID-19. Overall study: The study drew acute and convalescent COVID-19 samples from the United States, Italy and Spain. PBMCs, B-cell-depleted T cells, or T cells were the source of the cDNA or gDNA that made up the material.

This CDR3 comprises 14 residues. CDR1 SGHAT and CDR2 FQNNGV come from the germline V gene. The V gene end was trimmed by 3 bases and the J gene end by 5 bases; junction bases not matched to a gene: 6. How the authors handled the data: How many nucleated cells were present was estimated from reference gene primer amplification. Only in-frame clones appear in the TCRdb table, and some are missing; sequencing was by immunoSEQ multiplex PCR. That table gives V, J and clone size, and the DNA gave D and trimming. The data show some 210,000 clones, around four fifths seen once. V is TRBV11-2 and J is TRBJ1-1; TRBD1 matches 7 bases. The sequence derives from a woman aged 70-85 years with active or convalescent COVID-19. Sequencing was performed on peripheral blood. The CDR3 spells CASSFWDSGTEAFF. The CDR3 coding sequence is TGTGCCAGCAGCTTCTGGGACAGTGGGACTGAAGCTTTCTTT.